This TCR beta chain was recorded in a study of beta chain features in type 1 diabetes (dated by TCRdb to 2017 to 2018). The study in broad terms: Mean age, gender distribution, total cell number and subset yield were not different between patients and healthy donors. Regulatory and stem cell-like memory subsets were isolated from only 8 patients and 8 healthy donors, whereas naive and central memory subsets came from all 30 or so donors. The study compared the TCRB repertoires of sorted circulating CD4+ T cell subsets in recently diagnosed type 1 diabetes patients with those in matched healthy donors. A total of roughly 99 million sorted cells were examined across all samples, and the number of cells per subset was strongly correlated with RNA yield.

The entire isolated RNA was reverse transcribed using the High Capacity cDNA Reverse Transcription Kit, and thus expressed TCRB transcripts were sequenced. Naive, central memory and regulatory T cell samples underwent deep immunoSEQ sequencing, averaging around 3.7 million total reads per sample. After sorted cells were lysed in RLT buffer, RNA was extracted with DNase-treated RNeasy Micro or Mini kits, with the choice depending on cell number. To prevent cross-contamination, each cell subset was processed individually, whereas patient and healthy donor samples were processed jointly. TCRB sequences were amplified from cDNA with the immunoSEQ multiplex PCR, producing 87-bp fragments spanning the CDR3 region. Sequencing of the amplicons was performed on the Illumina HiSeq platform. Under the source paper's analysis protocol: PCR bias was computationally corrected using synthetic template baselines, reads within Hamming distance 2 were collapsed, and singletons that could not be merged were discarded. Reads were aligned to IMGT to assign V, D and J genes, CDR3 length, and insertions or deletions at six rearrangement sites. Within each subset, clonotype counts were normalized to the number of sorted cells before true diversity and Gini coefficients were calculated with the tcR R package. The overlap coefficient, calculated on TCRB nucleotide sequences, was used to measure repertoire sharing. Out-of-frame TCRB sequences from naive cells were analyzed to stand in for the pre-selection repertoire. TCRdb stores this immuneACCESS table with in-frame sequences only. Part of the clones is absent; in the studies checked, under half of the shortfall reflects unresolved V genes, and no reason is known for the rest. V and J calls and clone size are those listed in that table; D and trimming were worked out from the DNA. The sample records under 300,000 clones, more than 11% of which are singletons. Approximately 0.018% of the sample is held by the ten biggest clonotypes.

The study at large found these results: Shorter templates might be favored by PCR, yet because patient and control samples were amplified and corrected together, any such skew would affect both groups equally. A moderate but significant shortening of TCRB CDR3 length was observed in type 1 diabetes patients in all four CD4+ subsets. At VDJ recombination sites, patients with type 1 diabetes made fewer insertions and deleted more nucleotides, a pattern implying thymic rearrangement abnormalities. Because cDNA rather than genomic DNA was sequenced, highly expressing activated cells could have been over-represented, although no difference in activation and CD3 levels was found between groups. HLA sub-analyses involved small numbers of individuals, so any influence of HLA type on TCRB rearrangement remained unresolved. Naive, central memory and regulatory TCRB repertoires appeared to be more similar among patients than among healthy donors.

A single peripheral blood draw of around 0.11 L on average was collected from each donor into heparinised tubes. A BD FACSAria II was used to sort naive, central memory, regulatory and stem cell-like memory CD4+ T cells with a panel that included CD45RO, CCR7, CD25, CD127, CD95 and CD27. Purity was above 95% for every sorted population. PBMCs were isolated immediately by Lymphoprep density gradient centrifugation and stained directly without culture. To minimize batch effects, samples were stained and sorted in pairs, one healthy donor with one patient per experiment. The germline V gene provides CDR1 SNHLY and CDR2 FYNNEI. The CDR3 runs 14 amino acids, cysteine and phenylalanine included. Only the CDR3 portion is preserved as DNA: 42 bases, with reading frame beginning at the first base. The V end loses 5 bases and the J end loses 7 bases, and a stretch of 15 bases separates them. To note about this clone: Its antigen target is currently unknown. It has no much larger one-base neighbor in the sample; base qualities were not kept.

In this chain, TRBV2 is recombined with TRBJ2-1; TRBD1 could be the D gene, as 6 bases match. The source of this sequence is a man aged 25 to 40 with type 1 diabetes. The material sequenced was naive CD4+ T cells from blood. The cell subset or site tag for this specimen amounts to: true naive CD4+ T cells. The CDR3 protein sequence reads: CASSPDRRGNEQFF. At the DNA level, the sequence is TGTGCCAGCAGTCCGGACAGAAGGGGGAATGAGCAGTTCTTC.